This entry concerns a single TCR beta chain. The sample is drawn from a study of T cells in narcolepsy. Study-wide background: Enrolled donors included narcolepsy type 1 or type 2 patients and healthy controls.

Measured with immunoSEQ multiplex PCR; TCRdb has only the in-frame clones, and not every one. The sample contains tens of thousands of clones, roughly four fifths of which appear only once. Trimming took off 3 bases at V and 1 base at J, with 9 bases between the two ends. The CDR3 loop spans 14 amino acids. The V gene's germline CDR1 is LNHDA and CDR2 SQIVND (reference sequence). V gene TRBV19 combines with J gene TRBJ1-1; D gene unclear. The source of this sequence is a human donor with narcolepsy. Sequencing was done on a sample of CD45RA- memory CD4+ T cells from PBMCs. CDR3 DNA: TGTGCCAGTAGTATCGGGCAGGCGAACACTGAAGCTTTCTTT. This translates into CASSIGQANTEAFF.